This TCR beta chain was retrieved from a study of T cell repertoires in cytomegalovirus infection. Study-wide background: Peptides in the study included HLA-C-restricted and HLA-B-restricted CMV epitopes. It was the public TCR beta signatures that indicated both CMV infection and matching HLA type. The study, taken as a whole, reports: Dominating the ex vivo response were TCR beta clonotypes that were CMV-specific and HLA-C-restricted.

CDR1 and CDR2 (germline): SGHVS, FQNEAQ. The CDR3 is made up of 14 amino acids. V gave up 11 bases and J gave up 0 bases; unmatched junction bases: 7. MiXCR, run by TCRdb on the reads, gives a single entry per CDR3 protein. The sample lists some 900,000 distinct CDR3 sequences, 30% to 35% occurring once. This clonotype was detected many times. Its antigen is unknown. The sequencing here drew on cultured CD8+ T cells from PBMCs, taken from culture after CMV antigen stimulation. The chain recombines TRBV7-8 with TRBJ2-3; TRBD2 matches 8 bases. The clonotype was recovered from a human donor in good health (CMV status not recorded). Some clones in this sample may be carry-over from other donors' samples. The CDR3 sequence: CAVPGGPSTDTQYF. CDR3 nucleotide sequence: TGTGCCGTACCGGGGGGGCCCAGCACAGATACGCAGTATTTT.